This T cell receptor (beta chain) emerged from a study of blood T cell repertoires in COVID-19. In the authors' workflow: Estimation of nucleated cell counts was performed using reference gene primer amplification. Clones were sequenced by immunoSEQ multiplex PCR, and TCRdb holds only the in-frame ones, with some missing. That table gives V, J and clone size, and the DNA gave D and trimming. The sample holds 200,000 to 250,000 clones, about nine tenths seen once. Sequencing used PBMCs or T cells enriched from blood (not recorded which). The sequence came from a man in his forties or fifties who had recovered from COVID-19.

CDR3 DNA: TGCGCCAGCAGCTTGGCATTCGGGGGGGGCCTTGAGACCCAGTACTTC. Protein sequence: CASSLAFGGGLETQYF. This chain connects TRBV5-1 to TRBJ2-5; 8 nucleotides align to TRBD2. The CDR3 extends over 16 amino acids. Looked up from germline, CDR1 is SGHRS and CDR2 is YFSETQ. Losses at the gene ends were 0 bases for V and 5 bases for J; bases not matched to a gene: 9.